These 15 T cell receptor beta chains were sequenced from one sample in a study of molecular identifiers for immune sequencing clone quantification. TCRdb re-called the PCR reads with MiXCR, one entry per CDR3 protein. Altogether approximately 37,000 distinct CDR3 sequences are present, roughly 19% being singletons, with the ten largest covering approximately 1.2%. Sequencing input: naive CD8+ T cells from blood, with Jurkat cell RNA spiked in. The subset denotes: FACS-sorted CD8+CD4-CCR7+CD45RA+ naive T cells. The receptors were sampled from a human donor in good health. Some libraries in this study had Jurkat cell RNA spiked in.

This clonotype was recorded at least ten times. The CDR3 here is CASSSPTSGRDNEQFF. CDR3 DNA: TGTGCCAGCAGCTCACCGACTAGCGGGAGAGACAATGAGCAGTTCTTC. This rearrangement joins TRBV13 to TRBJ2-1, with 12 bases aligning to TRBD2. Trimming cost V 4 bases and J 5 bases; bases outside gene matches: 6. The CDR3 has 16 amino acids. The V gene's germline CDR1 is PRHDT and CDR2 FYEKMQ (reference sequence).

This clonotype was seen repeatedly, ten times or more. The chain is built from TRBV28 and TRBJ2-2, with D hard to call. Germline CDR1 and CDR2: MDHEN and SYDVKM. The CDR3 is 14 residues long. V gave up 5 bases and J gave up 5 bases, with 12 bases separating them. The CDR3 nucleotides are TGTGCCAGCAGTCTCCGAGAGAGGACCGGGGAGCTGTTTTTT. It codes for CASSLRERTGELFF.

In the case of this clonotype: A much larger clone differs from this one at a single base, so this may be a read error. The chain employs TRBV20-1 and TRBJ2-7; D gene unclear. The CDR3 is 12 amino acids. The germline CDR1 and CDR2 sequences are DFQATT and SNEGSKA (reference sequence). Deletions cut 6 bases from V and 3 bases from J, with 12 bases between. CDR3 loop: CSAPGNGYEQYF. CDR3 DNA sequence: TGCAGTGCCCCTGGTAACGGCTACGAGCAGTACTTC.

In this sample, this clonotype turned up a few times. The chain joins TRBV25-1 to TRBJ2-2; D is undetermined. This CDR3 comprises 13 residues. Looked up from germline, CDR1 is MGHDK and CDR2 is SYGVNS. The ends were cut back, 4 bases at V and 1 base at J, with 4 bases in the middle. The CDR3 nucleotides are TGTGCCAGCAGTGTGGGGAACACCGGGGAGCTGTTTTTT. This gives the protein CASSVGNTGELFF.

This clonotype was picked up a small number of times. The chain employs TRBV7-9 and TRBJ2-1; TRBD2 matches 12 bases. V shed 5 bases and J 6 bases; nucleotides not matched to a gene: 8. This CDR3 spans 16 amino acids. Germline-derived CDR1 and CDR2 are SEHNR and FQNEAQ (reference sequence). CDR3 loop: CASSPVTSGSLNEQFF. Written as DNA, the CDR3 is TGTGCCAGCAGCCCCGTGACTAGCGGGAGCCTCAATGAGCAGTTCTTC.

A word on this clonotype: This sequence may be a read error, since a much larger clone differs from it by one base. The CDR3 carries no conserved terminal phenylalanine or tryptophan, so it likely arises from a read error. The V gene is TRBV27, the J gene TRBJ1-1, with D hard to call. Germline V gene data show CDR1 as MNHEY and CDR2 as SMNVEV (reference sequence). The CDR3 contains 13 residues. V lost 5 bases, J lost 7 bases, and 14 bases lay in between. The CDR3 is CASSTPGGGEAFL. In nucleotides, the CDR3 is TGTGCCAGCAGTACCCCAGGCGGTGGTGAAGCTTTCCTT.

By frequency in the sample, this clonotype is medium-sized. V usage is TRBV29-1 and J usage is TRBJ2-3; 14 nucleotides match TRBD2. V gave up 4 bases and J gave up 1 base; unmatched junction bases: 7. This CDR3 is 17 amino acids long. Germline lookup yields CDR1 SQVTM and CDR2 ANQGSEA. The CDR3 spells CSVAGTSGRGGTDTQYF. The CDR3 DNA sequence: TGCAGCGTTGCCGGGACTAGCGGGAGAGGGGGCACAGATACGCAGTATTTT.

This clonotype was recorded at least ten times. The chain combines TRBV19 with TRBJ2-7, with 12 positions matching TRBD2. Germline V CDR1 and CDR2: LNHDA, SQIVND (reference sequence). CDR3 length equals 15 residues. V was clipped by 5 bases and J by 3 bases; unmatched bases: 5. DNA for the CDR3: TGTGCCAGTAGTTCCGGGACTAGCGGGTTCTACGAGCAGTACTTC. This translates into CASSSGTSGFYEQYF. Using reference TRBV19 and TRBJ2-7 for the parts outside the CDR3, the full variable domain is DGGITQSPKYLFRKEGQNVTLSCEQNLNHDAMYWYRQDPGQGLRLIYYSQIVNDFQKGDIAEGYSVSREKKESFPLTVTSAQKNPTAFYLCASSSGTSGFYEQYFGPGTRLTVT.

Ten or more counts support this clonotype. This chain links TRBV20-1 with TRBJ2-3; D tentatively fits TRBD1 or TRBD2 (6 bases each). The CDR3 runs to 15 residues. Trimming left V 3 bases short and J 5 bases short, with 18 bases between. Germline V CDR1 and CDR2: DFQATT, SNEGSKA (reference sequence). CDR3 sequence: CSASVASKGGDTQYF. The CDR3 DNA is TGCAGTGCTAGTGTTGCTAGCAAGGGGGGAGATACGCAGTATTTT.

This clonotype showed up many times. The chain carries TRBV6-5 and TRBJ2-7, with a possible D match to TRBD1 (5 bases). From germline, CDR1 is MNHEY and CDR2 SVGAGI. Trimming shortened V by 0 bases and J by 7 bases, and 10 bases separated the two germline ends. The CDR3 runs 13 residues. CDR3 nucleotides: TGTGCCAGCAGTTACTCTTCAGGGCGAGAGCAGTACTTC. Encoded protein: CASSYSSGREQYF.

This clonotype was detected many times. The V call is TRBV29-1, the J call TRBJ1-4; tentative D call: TRBD1 (5 bases). CDR1 and CDR2 (germline): SQVTM, ANQGSEA. Between the trimmed V and J ends, which lost 6 bases and 13 bases, there was a span of 24 bases. The CDR3 contains 14 residues. The CDR3 DNA sequence: TGCAGCGTAGCGTACGACCGGGACCCTCTGGGACTGTTTTTT. This encodes CSVAYDRDPLGLFF.

In this sample, this clonotype turned up once. This chain joins TRBV27 and TRBJ1-5; D not resolved. The CDR3 contains 13 residues. V was shortened by 1 base and J by 5 bases, with 6 bases between the two germline ends. Looked up from germline, CDR1 is MNHEY and CDR2 is SMNVEV (reference sequence). The chain's CDR3 is CASSLFVDQPQHF. Here the CDR3 DNA reads TGTGCCAGCAGTTTATTCGTTGATCAGCCCCAGCATTTT.

As to this clonotype: This sequence may be a read error, since a much larger clone differs from it by one base. The chain recombines TRBV7-2 with TRBJ2-7; D unclear. This CDR3 spans 14 amino acids. Germline V CDR1 and CDR2: SGHTA, FQGNSA. V was pared by 9 bases and J by 2 bases, with 17 bases between. CDR3 DNA sequence: TGTGCCAGTTCGGTGGGATTTGTGACCTACGAGCAGTACTTC. As protein: CASSVGFVTYEQYF.

This clonotype occurred many times. The chain is built from TRBV4-1 and TRBJ2-7; no reliable D call. The germline gives CDR1 MGHRA, CDR2 YSYEKL. This CDR3 region has 12 residues. Trimming pared 4 bases from V and 5 bases from J, leaving 9 bases between. CDR3 residues: CASSPRSNEQYF. DNA of the CDR3: TGCGCCAGCAGCCCCCGGAGTAACGAGCAGTACTTC.

Many counts were recorded for this clonotype. The chain joins TRBV7-9 to TRBJ2-1; no firm D call. The V and J ends lost 3 bases and 9 bases respectively, with 6 bases between them. The CDR3 consists of 11 residues. CDR1 and CDR2 from the germline V gene are SEHNR and FQNEAQ (reference sequence). CDR3 protein: CASSLLGEQFF. The CDR3, as DNA: TGTGCCAGCAGCTTGTTAGGTGAGCAGTTCTTC.